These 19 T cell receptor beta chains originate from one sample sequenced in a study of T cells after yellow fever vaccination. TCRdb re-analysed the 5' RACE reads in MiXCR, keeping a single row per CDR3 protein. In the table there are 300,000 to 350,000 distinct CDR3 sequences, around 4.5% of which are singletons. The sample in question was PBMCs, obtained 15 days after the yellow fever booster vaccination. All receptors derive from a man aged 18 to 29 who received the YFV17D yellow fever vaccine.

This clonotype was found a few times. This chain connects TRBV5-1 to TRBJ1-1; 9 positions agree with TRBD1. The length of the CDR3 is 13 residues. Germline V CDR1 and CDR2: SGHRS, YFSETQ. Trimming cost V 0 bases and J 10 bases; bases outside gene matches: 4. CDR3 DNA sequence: TGCGCCAGCAGCTTGGTGTTGGGACAGGGAGCTTTCTTT. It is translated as CASSLVLGQGAFF.

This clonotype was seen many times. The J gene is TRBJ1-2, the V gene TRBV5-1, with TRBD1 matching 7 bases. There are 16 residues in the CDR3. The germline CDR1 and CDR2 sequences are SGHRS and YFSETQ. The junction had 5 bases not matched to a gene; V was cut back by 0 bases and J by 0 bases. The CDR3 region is CASSLASGGANYGYTF. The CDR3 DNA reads TGCGCCAGCAGCTTGGCTTCAGGGGGAGCTAACTATGGCTACACCTTC.

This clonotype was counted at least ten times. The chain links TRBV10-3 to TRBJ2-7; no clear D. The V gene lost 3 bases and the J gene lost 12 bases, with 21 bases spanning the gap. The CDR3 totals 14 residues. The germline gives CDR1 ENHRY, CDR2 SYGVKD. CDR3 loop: CAISDGQSSVGGYV. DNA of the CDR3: TGTGCCATCAGTGATGGGCAGTCGAGCGTCGGCGGGTACGTC.

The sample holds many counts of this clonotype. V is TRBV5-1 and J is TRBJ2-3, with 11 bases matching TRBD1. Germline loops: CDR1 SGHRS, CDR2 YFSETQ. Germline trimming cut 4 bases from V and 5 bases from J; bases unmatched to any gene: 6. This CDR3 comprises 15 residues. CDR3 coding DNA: TGCGCCAGCAGCATTGGACAGGGGGCTGAAGATACGCAGTATTTT. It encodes CASSIGQGAEDTQYF.

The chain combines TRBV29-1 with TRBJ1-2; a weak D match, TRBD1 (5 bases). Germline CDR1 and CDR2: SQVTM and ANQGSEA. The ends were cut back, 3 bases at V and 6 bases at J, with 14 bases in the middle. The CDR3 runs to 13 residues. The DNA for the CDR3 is TGCAGCGTTGAGGAAGCCAGGGCCGATGGCTACACCTTC. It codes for CSVEEARADGYTF.

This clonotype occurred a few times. CDR3 in amino acids: CASSQGYLAIADTQYF. The CDR3, as DNA: TGCGCCAGCAGCCAGGGATATCTAGCGATCGCAGATACGCAGTATTTT. The gene calls are TRBV4-3 and TRBJ2-3, with D possibly TRBD2 on 6 matching bases. Between the trimmed V and J ends, which lost 3 bases and 4 bases, there was a span of 17 bases. The V gene's germline CDR1 is LGHNA and CDR2 YSLEER. CDR3 length equals 16 residues.

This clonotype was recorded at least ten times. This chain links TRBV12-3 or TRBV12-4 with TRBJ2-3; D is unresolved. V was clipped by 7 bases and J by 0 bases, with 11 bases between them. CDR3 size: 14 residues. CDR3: CASKLDASTDTQYF. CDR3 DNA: TGTGCCAGCAAATTGGACGCTAGCACAGATACGCAGTATTTT.

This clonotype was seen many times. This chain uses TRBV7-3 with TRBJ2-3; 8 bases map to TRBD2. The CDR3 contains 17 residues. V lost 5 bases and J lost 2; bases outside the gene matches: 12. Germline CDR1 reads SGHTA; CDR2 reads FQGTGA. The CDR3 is CASSPRTSRGFTDTQYF. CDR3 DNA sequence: TGTGCCAGCAGCCCACGGACTAGCAGAGGTTTCACAGATACGCAGTATTTT.

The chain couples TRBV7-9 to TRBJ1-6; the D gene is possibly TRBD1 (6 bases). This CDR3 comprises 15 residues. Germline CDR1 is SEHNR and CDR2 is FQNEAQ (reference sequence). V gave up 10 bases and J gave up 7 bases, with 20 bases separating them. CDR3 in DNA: TGTGCCATCCCCTGGGGGGCAGGAGGAAATTCACCCCTCCACTTT. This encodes CAIPWGAGGNSPLHF.

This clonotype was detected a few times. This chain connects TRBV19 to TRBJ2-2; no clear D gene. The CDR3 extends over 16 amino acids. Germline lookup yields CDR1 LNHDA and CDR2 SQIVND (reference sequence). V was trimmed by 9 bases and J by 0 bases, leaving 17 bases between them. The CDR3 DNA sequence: TGTGCCAGCCAACTTTATGGCAGTTCGAACACCGGGGAGCTGTTTTTT. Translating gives CASQLYGSSNTGELFF. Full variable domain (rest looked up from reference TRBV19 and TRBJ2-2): DGGITQSPKYLFRKEGQNVTLSCEQNLNHDAMYWYRQDPGQGLRLIYYSQIVNDFQKGDIAEGYSVSREKKESFPLTVTSAQKNPTAFYLCASQLYGSSNTGELFFGEGSRLTVL.

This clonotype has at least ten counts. The CDR3 here is CASSQIPGTAYNEQFF. The CDR3 nucleotides are TGCGCCAGCAGCCAGATCCCCGGGACTGCTTACAATGAGCAGTTCTTC. The rearrangement uses TRBV5-1 and TRBJ2-1; D possibly corresponds to TRBD2 (6 bases). This CDR3 has 16 residues. V was clipped by 4 bases and J by 4 bases, with 18 bases between them. Per germline, CDR1 SGHRS and CDR2 YFSETQ.

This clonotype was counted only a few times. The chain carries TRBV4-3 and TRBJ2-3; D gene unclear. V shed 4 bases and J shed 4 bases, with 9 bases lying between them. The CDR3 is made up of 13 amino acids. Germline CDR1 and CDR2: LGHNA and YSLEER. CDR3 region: CASSRIEADTQYF. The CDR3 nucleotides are TGCGCCAGCAGCCGGATCGAGGCAGATACGCAGTATTTT.

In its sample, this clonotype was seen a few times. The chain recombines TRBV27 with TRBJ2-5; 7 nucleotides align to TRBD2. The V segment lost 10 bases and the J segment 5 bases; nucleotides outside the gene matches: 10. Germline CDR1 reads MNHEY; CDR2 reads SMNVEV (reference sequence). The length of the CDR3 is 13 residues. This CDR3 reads CATSPGGFETQYF. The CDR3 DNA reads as TGTGCCACATCGCCCGGGGGGTTTGAGACCCAGTACTTC.

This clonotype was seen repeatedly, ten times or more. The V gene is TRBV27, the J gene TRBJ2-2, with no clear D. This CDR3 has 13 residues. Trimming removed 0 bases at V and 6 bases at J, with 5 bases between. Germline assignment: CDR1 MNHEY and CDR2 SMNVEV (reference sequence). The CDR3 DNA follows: TGTGCCAGCAGTTTATCAGGGCCCGGGGAGCTGTTTTTT. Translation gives CASSLSGPGELFF.

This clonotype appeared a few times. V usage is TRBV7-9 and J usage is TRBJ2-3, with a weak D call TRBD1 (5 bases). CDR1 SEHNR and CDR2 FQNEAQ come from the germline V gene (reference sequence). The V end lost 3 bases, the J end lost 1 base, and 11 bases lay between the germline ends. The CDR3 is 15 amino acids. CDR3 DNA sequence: TGTGCCAGCAGCTTCAAGGGGAAAGGCACAGATACGCAGTATTTT. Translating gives CASSFKGKGTDTQYF.

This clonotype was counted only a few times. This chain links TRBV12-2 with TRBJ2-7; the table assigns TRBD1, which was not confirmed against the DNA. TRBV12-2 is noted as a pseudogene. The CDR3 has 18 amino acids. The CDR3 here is CASRSSSGRQGLAYEQYV. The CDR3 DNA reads TGTGCAAGTCGCTCATCAAGTGGGAGACAGGGGCTCGCCTACGAGCAGTACGTC.

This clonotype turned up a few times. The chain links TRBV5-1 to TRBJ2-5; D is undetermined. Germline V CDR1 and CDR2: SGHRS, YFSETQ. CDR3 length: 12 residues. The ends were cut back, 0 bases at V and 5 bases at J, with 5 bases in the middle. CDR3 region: CASSLEWETQYF. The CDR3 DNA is TGCGCCAGCAGCTTGGAATGGGAGACCCAGTACTTC.

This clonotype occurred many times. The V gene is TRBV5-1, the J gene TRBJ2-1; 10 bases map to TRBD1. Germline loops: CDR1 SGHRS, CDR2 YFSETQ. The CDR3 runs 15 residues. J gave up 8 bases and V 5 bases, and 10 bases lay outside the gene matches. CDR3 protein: CASSYGQGVADEQFF. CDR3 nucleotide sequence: TGCGCCAGCAGTTATGGACAGGGGGTAGCGGATGAGCAGTTCTTC. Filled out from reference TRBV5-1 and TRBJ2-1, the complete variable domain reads KAGVTQTPRYLIKTRGQQVTLSCSPISGHRSVSWYQQTPGQGLQFLFEYFSETQRNKGNFPGRFSGRQFSNSRSEMNVSTLELGDSALYLCASSYGQGVADEQFFGPGTRLTVL.

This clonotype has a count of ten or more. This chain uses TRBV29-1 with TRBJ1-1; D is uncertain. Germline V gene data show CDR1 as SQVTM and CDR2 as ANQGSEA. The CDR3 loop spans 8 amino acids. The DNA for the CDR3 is TGCAGATATCCTGAAGCTTTCTTT. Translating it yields CRYPEAFF. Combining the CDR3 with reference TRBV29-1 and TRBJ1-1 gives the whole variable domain SAVISQKPSRDICQRGTSLTIQCQVDSQVTMMFWYRQQPGQSLTLIATANQGSEATYESGFVIDKFPISRPNLTFSTLTVSNMSPEDSSIYLCRYPEAFFGQGTRLTVV.